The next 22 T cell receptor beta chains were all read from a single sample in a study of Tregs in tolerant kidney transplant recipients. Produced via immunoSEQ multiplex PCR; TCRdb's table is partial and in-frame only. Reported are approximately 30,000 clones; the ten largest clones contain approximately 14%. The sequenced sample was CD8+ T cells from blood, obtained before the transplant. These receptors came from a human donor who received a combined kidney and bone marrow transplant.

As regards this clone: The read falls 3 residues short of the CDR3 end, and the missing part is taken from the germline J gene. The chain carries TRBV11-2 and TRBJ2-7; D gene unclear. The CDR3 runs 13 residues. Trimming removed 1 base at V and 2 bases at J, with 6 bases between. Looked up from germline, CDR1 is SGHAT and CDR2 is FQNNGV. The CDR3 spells CASSLGAPYEQYF. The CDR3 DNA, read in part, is TGTGCCAGCAGCTTAGGGGCCCCCTACGAG.

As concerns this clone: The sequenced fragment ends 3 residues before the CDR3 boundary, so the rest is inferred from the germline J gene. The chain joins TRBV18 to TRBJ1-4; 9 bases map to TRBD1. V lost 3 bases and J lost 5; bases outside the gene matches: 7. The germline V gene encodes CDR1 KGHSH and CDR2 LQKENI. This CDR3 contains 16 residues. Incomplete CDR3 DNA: TGTGCCAGCTCACCGGCAGTAGGACAGGGGAATGAAAAA. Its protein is CASSPAVGQGNEK. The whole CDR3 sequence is CASSPAVGQGNEKLFF. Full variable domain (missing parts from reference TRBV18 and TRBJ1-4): NAGVMQNPRHLVRRRGQEARLRCSPMKGHSHVYWYRQLPEEGLKFMVYLQKENIIDESGMPKERFSAEFPKEGPSILRIQQVVRGDSAAYFCASSPAVGQGNEKLFFGSGTQLSVL.

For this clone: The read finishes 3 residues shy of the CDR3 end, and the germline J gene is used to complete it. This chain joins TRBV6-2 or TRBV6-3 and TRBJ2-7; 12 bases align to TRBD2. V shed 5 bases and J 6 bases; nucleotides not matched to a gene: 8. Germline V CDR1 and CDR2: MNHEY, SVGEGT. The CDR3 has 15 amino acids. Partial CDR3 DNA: TGTGCCAGCAGTCCACCCCCGGGACTAGCGGGCGAG. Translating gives CASSPPPGLAGE. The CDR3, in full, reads CASSPPPGLAGEQYF.

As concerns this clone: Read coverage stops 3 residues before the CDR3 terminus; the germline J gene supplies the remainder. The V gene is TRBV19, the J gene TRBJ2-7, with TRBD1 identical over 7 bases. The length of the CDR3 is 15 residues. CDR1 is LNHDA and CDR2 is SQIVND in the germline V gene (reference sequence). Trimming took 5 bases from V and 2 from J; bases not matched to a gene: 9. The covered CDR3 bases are TGTGCCAGTAGTCCCGGGAAAGGGGGCCCCTACGAG. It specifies CASSPGKGGPYE. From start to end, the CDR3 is CASSPGKGGPYEQYF.

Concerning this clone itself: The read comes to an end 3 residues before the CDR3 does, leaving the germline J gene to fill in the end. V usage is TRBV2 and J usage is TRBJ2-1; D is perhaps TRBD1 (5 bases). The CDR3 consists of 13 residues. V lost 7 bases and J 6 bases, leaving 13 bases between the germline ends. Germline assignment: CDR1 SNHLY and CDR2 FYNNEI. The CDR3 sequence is CASKEQDFNEQFF. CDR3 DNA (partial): TGTGCCAGCAAAGAACAGGATTTCAATGAG.

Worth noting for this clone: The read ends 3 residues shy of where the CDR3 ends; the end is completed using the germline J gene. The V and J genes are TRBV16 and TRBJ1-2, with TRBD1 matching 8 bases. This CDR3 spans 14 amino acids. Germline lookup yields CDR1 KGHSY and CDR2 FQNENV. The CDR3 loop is CASSPQGGVHGYTF. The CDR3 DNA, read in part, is TGTGCCAGCAGCCCACAGGGGGGGGTCCACGGC.

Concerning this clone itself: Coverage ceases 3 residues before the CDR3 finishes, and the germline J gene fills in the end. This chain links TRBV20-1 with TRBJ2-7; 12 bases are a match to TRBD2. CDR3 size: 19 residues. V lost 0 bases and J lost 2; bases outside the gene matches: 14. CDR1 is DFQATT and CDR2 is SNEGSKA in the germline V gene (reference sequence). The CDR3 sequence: CSARDPTSGRTTATYEQYF. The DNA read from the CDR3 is TGCAGTGCTAGAGATCCCACTAGCGGGAGGACAACCGCCACCTACGAG.

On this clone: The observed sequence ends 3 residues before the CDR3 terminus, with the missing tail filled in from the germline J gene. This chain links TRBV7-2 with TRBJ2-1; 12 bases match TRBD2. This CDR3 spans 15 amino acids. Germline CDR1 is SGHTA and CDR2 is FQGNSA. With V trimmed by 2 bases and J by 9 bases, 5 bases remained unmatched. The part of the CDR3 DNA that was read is TGTGCCAGCAGCTTACTAGCGGGAGGGCCGGGTGAG. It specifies CASSLLAGGPGE. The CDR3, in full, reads CASSLLAGGPGEQFF.

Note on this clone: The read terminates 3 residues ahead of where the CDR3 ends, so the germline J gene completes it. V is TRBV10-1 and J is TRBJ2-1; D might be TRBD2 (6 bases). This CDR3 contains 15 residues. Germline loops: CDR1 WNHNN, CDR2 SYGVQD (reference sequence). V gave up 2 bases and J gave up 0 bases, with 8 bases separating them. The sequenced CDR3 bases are TGCGCCAGCAGTGAGGGGGGGAGCTCCTACAATGAG. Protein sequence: CASSEGGSSYNE. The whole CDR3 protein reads CASSEGGSSYNEQFF.

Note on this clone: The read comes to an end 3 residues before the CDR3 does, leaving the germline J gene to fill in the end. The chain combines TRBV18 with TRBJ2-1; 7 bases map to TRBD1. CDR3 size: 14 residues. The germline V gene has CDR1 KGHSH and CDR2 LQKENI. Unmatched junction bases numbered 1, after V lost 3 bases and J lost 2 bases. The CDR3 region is CASSPTGAYNEQFF. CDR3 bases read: TGTGCCAGCTCACCTACAGGGGCCTACAATGAG.

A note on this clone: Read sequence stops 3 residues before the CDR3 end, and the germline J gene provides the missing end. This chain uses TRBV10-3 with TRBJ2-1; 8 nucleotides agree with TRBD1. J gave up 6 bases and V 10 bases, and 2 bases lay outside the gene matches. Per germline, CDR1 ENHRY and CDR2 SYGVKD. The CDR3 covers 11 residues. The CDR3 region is CATGQGNEQFF. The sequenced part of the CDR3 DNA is TGTGCCACCGGACAGGGCAATGAG.

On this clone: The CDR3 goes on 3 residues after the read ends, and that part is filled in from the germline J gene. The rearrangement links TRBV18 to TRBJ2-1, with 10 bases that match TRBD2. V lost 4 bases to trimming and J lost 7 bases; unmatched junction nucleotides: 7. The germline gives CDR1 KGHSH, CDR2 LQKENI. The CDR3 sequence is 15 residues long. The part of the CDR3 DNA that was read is TGTGCCAGCTCACGTCCTAGCGGGGGCTTTAATGAG. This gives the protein CASSRPSGGFNE. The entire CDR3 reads CASSRPSGGFNEQFF.

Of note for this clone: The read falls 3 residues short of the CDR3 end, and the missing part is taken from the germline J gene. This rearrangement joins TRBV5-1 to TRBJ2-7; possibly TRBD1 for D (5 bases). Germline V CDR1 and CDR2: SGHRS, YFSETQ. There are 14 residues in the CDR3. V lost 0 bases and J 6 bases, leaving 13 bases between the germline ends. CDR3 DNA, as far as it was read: TGCGCCAGCAGCTTGGACCCACAGGTATCCGAG. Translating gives CASSLDPQVSE. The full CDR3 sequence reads CASSLDPQVSEQYF. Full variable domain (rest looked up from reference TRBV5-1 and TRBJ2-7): KAGVTQTPRYLIKTRGQQVTLSCSPISGHRSVSWYQQTPGQGLQFLFEYFSETQRNKGNFPGRFSGRQFSNSRSEMNVSTLELGDSALYLCASSLDPQVSEQYFGPGTRLTVT.

The CDR3: CATGFNQPQHF. The CDR3 bases that were read are TGTGCCACAGGGTTCAATCAGCCC. V and J are TRBV19 and TRBJ1-5, with a possible D match to TRBD1 (5 bases). The sequence runs out 3 residues before the end of the CDR3; the remainder is reconstructed from the germline J gene. With 10 bases removed from V and 3 bases from J, the gap between germline ends came to 7 bases. The CDR3 is 11 amino acids. CDR1 LNHDA and CDR2 SQIVND come from the germline V gene (reference sequence).

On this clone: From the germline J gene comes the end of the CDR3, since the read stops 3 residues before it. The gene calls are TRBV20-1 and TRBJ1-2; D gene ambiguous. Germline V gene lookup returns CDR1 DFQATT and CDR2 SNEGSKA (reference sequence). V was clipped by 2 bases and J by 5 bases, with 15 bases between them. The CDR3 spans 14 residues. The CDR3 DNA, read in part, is TGCAGTGCTAGAAAAAAGACTCCACCATATGGC. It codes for CSARKKTPPYG. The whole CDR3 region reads CSARKKTPPYGYTF.

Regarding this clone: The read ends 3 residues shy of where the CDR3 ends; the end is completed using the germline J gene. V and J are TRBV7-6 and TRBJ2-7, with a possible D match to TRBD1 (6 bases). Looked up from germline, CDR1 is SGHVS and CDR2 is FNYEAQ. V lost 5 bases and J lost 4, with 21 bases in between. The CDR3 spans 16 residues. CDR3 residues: CASSPPRGSGPYEQYF. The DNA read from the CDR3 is TGTGCCAGCAGCCCTCCCAGGGGTTCAGGCCCTTACGAG.

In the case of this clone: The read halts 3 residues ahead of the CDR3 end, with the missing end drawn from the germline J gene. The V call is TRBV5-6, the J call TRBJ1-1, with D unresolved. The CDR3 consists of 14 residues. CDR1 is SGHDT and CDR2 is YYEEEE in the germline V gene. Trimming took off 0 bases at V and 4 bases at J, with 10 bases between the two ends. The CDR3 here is CASSLAGLGTEAFF. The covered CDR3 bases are TGTGCCAGCAGCTTGGCAGGATTGGGCACTGAA.

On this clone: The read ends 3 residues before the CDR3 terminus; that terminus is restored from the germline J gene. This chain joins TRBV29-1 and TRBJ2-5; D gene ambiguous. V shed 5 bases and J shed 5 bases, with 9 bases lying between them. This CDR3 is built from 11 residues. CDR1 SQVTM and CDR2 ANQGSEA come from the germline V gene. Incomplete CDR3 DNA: TGCAGCGTTCACTCGTTTGAGACC. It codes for CSVHSFET. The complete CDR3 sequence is CSVHSFETQYF.

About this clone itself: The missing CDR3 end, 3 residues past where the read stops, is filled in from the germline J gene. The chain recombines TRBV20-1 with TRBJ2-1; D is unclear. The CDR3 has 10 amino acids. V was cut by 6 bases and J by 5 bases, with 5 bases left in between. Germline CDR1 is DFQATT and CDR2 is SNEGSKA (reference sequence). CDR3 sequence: CSAANNEQFF. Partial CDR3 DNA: TGCAGTGCCGCGAACAATGAG.

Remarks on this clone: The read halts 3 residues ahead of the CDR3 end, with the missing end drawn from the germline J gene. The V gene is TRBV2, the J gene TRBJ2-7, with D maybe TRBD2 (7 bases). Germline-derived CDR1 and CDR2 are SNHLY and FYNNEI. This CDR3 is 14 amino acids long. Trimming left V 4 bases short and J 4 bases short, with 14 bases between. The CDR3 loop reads CASSAGLGGYEQYF. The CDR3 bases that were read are TGTGCCAGCAGTGCAGGACTAGGGGGGTACGAG.

This chain's CDR3 is CASSDGLSISYNEQFF. Incomplete CDR3 DNA: TGTGCCAGCAGCGACGGACTATCGATATCCTACAATGAG. The chain has TRBV2 and TRBJ2-1; a weak D match, TRBD2 (6 bases). The read halts 3 residues ahead of the CDR3 end, with the missing end drawn from the germline J gene. The CDR3 runs 16 residues. Trimming took 6 bases from V and 1 from J, leaving 16 bases between them. The germline V gene encodes CDR1 SNHLY and CDR2 FYNNEI.

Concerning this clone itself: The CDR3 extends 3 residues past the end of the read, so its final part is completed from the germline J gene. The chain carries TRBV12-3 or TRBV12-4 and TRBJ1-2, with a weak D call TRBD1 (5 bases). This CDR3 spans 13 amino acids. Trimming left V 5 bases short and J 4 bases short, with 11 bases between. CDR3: CASSPGVGYGYTF. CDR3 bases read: TGTGCCAGCAGTCCGGGGGTAGGCTATGGC.